Listed below are T cell receptor beta chains from one sample, sequenced in a study of blood T cell repertoires in COVID-19. Assay used: immunoSEQ multiplex PCR; TCRdb lists only in-frame clones, some missing. Of 85,000 or so clones listed, roughly 89% are singletons. Sequences were obtained from peripheral blood. The receptors shown here come from a man between 45 and 60 years old with active or convalescent COVID-19. The CDR3 runs from the conserved cysteine through the conserved F or W. D genes are given only for firm matches. Size is omitted from some rows. Given values are once, few, many or a class for expanded clones.

clone_size: .; j_call: TRBJ2-2; d_call: TRBD1; v_call: TRBV6-6; cdr3_nt: TGTGCCAGTCTTACAGGGGGAACGAACACCGGGGAGCTGTTTTTT; cdr3_aa: CASLTGGTNTGELFF
clone_size: .; j_call: TRBJ2-2; d_call: TRBD2; v_call: TRBV3-1/TRBV3-2; cdr3_nt: TGTGCCAGCAGCCAAGGACTAGCGTGGGAGCGCACCGGGGAGCTGTTTTTT; cdr3_aa: CASSQGLAWERTGELFF
clone_size: .; j_call: TRBJ1-6; d_call: .; v_call: TRBV4-3; cdr3_nt: TGCGCCAGCAGCCAAGCGATTGCAGATTCACCCCTCCACTTT; cdr3_aa: CASSQAIADSPLHF
clone_size: few; j_call: TRBJ2-2; d_call: .; v_call: TRBV30; cdr3_nt: TGTGCCTGTCGAGGTGCGGCGAACACCGGGGAGCTGTTTTTT; cdr3_aa: CACRGAANTGELFF
clone_size: once; j_call: TRBJ1-2; d_call: .; v_call: TRBV27; cdr3_nt: TGTGCCAGCAGTCTACAGGGTGTCGGTGGCTACACCTTC; cdr3_aa: CASSLQGVGGYTF
clone_size: .; j_call: TRBJ2-6; d_call: .; v_call: TRBV3-1/TRBV3-2; cdr3_nt: TGTGCCAGCAGCCAAGAGTCCGTCTCTGGGGCCAACGTCCTGACTTTC; cdr3_aa: CASSQESVSGANVLTF
clone_size: .; j_call: TRBJ2-1; d_call: TRBD2; v_call: TRBV6-4; cdr3_nt: TGTGCCAGCACCGGAACCACTAGCGGGGGGAGCAATGAGCAGTTCTTC; cdr3_aa: CASTGTTSGGSNEQFF
clone_size: once; j_call: TRBJ1-5; d_call: TRBD1; v_call: TRBV19; cdr3_nt: TGTGCCAGTACAGGGACAGGGGGAGTTCAGGGCAATCAGCCCCAGCATTTT; cdr3_aa: CASTGTGGVQGNQPQHF
clone_size: .; j_call: TRBJ2-5; d_call: .; v_call: TRBV7-6; cdr3_nt: TGTGCCAGCAGTTTCGAGGGCCCGCAGACCCAGTACTTC; cdr3_aa: CASSFEGPQTQYF
clone_size: .; j_call: TRBJ2-2; d_call: .; v_call: TRBV24-1; cdr3_nt: TGTGCCACCATGCGTTCCGGGACTTCGAACACCGGGGAGCTGTTTTTT; cdr3_aa: CATMRSGTSNTGELFF
clone_size: .; j_call: TRBJ2-7; d_call: .; v_call: TRBV7-2; cdr3_nt: TGTGCCAGCAGCTCCTATGGTATCCACGAGCAGTACTTC; cdr3_aa: CASSSYGIHEQYF
clone_size: .; j_call: TRBJ2-7; d_call: TRBD2; v_call: TRBV6-2/TRBV6-3; cdr3_nt: TGTGCCAGCAGTTACGGGAGCGGGGGGACTTCCTACGAGCAGTACTTC; cdr3_aa: CASSYGSGGTSYEQYF
clone_size: .; j_call: TRBJ2-7; d_call: TRBD2; v_call: TRBV6-5; cdr3_nt: TGTGCCAGCAGTTACGGGCGGGAGTCCTACGAGCAGTACTTC; cdr3_aa: CASSYGRESYEQYF
clone_size: .; j_call: TRBJ2-2; d_call: TRBD1; v_call: TRBV18; cdr3_nt: TGTGCCAGCTCACCTGCATTAGGGGGCGTAAACACCGGGGAGCTGTTTTTT; cdr3_aa: CASSPALGGVNTGELFF
clone_size: once; j_call: TRBJ1-1; d_call: .; v_call: TRBV18; cdr3_nt: TGTGCCAGCTCGCGACTGGACATGAACACTGAAGCTTTCTTT; cdr3_aa: CASSRLDMNTEAFF
clone_size: .; j_call: TRBJ1-5; d_call: TRBD1; v_call: TRBV7-8; cdr3_nt: TGTGCCAGCAGCTCGAGAGACAGGGCTAGCAATCAGCCCCAGCATTTT; cdr3_aa: CASSSRDRASNQPQHF
clone_size: .; j_call: TRBJ2-3; d_call: .; v_call: TRBV5-1; cdr3_nt: TGCGCCAGCGGCCTCGGTGGGCGCACAGATACGCAGTATTTT; cdr3_aa: CASGLGGRTDTQYF
clone_size: .; j_call: TRBJ2-6; d_call: .; v_call: TRBV5-5; cdr3_nt: TGTGCCAGCAGCTTGGCTCGGCTGGGGGCCCAATCTGGGGCCAACGTCCTGACTTTC; cdr3_aa: CASSLARLGAQSGANVLTF
clone_size: .; j_call: TRBJ1-4; d_call: TRBD1; v_call: TRBV7-2; cdr3_nt: TGTGCCAGCAGCTTTCGCGGACAGGGCCTTAATGAAAAACTGTTTTTT; cdr3_aa: CASSFRGQGLNEKLFF
clone_size: .; j_call: TRBJ1-3; d_call: .; v_call: TRBV5-1; cdr3_nt: TGCGCCAGCAGTTCCGACAGCTCTGGAAACACCATATATTTT; cdr3_aa: CASSSDSSGNTIYF
clone_size: .; j_call: TRBJ2-2; d_call: TRBD2; v_call: TRBV13; cdr3_nt: TGTGCCAGCAGCAAACTAGCGACCGGGGAGCTGTTTTTT; cdr3_aa: CASSKLATGELFF
clone_size: .; j_call: TRBJ2-7; d_call: .; v_call: TRBV30; cdr3_nt: TGTGCCGGGGGACTCCTGGCCGAGCAGTACTTC; cdr3_aa: CAGGLLAEQYF
clone_size: .; j_call: TRBJ1-4; d_call: .; v_call: TRBV6-1; cdr3_nt: .; cdr3_aa: CASSEAFGPGEKLFF
clone_size: few; j_call: TRBJ2-1; d_call: .; v_call: TRBV21-1; cdr3_nt: TGTGCCAGCAGCAACGGGACTAGGCTGAATTCCTCCTACAATGAGCAGTTCTTC; cdr3_aa: CASSNGTRLNSSYNEQFF
clone_size: .; j_call: TRBJ2-1; d_call: TRBD2; v_call: TRBV7-2; cdr3_nt: TGTGCCAGCAGCTACAAAGCGGGAACACCCAATGAGCAGTTCTTC; cdr3_aa: CASSYKAGTPNEQFF
clone_size: .; j_call: TRBJ2-7; d_call: .; v_call: TRBV24-1; cdr3_nt: TGTGCCACCAGTGCCAATCAGGGCTTCGAGCAGTACTTC; cdr3_aa: CATSANQGFEQYF
clone_size: .; j_call: TRBJ2-3; d_call: TRBD2; v_call: TRBV28; cdr3_nt: TGTGCCAGCAGTTTTCTGGCGGGGGACACAGATACGCAGTATTTT; cdr3_aa: CASSFLAGDTDTQYF
clone_size: .; j_call: TRBJ1-5; d_call: TRBD1; v_call: TRBV7-2; cdr3_nt: TGTGCCAGCAGCCCAGACAGGGGGCGTCAGCCCCAGCATTTT; cdr3_aa: CASSPDRGRQPQHF
clone_size: .; j_call: TRBJ1-2; d_call: TRBD1; v_call: TRBV3-1/TRBV3-2; cdr3_nt: TGTGCCAGCAGCCAAGCACAGACAGGGGTGGGCTACACCTTC; cdr3_aa: CASSQAQTGVGYTF
clone_size: .; j_call: TRBJ2-3; d_call: TRBD1; v_call: TRBV19; cdr3_nt: TGTGCCAGTAGTACGACCCGGACAGGGGATACGCAGTATTTT; cdr3_aa: CASSTTRTGDTQYF
clone_size: .; j_call: TRBJ1-2; d_call: .; v_call: TRBV4-1; cdr3_nt: TGCGCCAGCAGCCAAAACGGACGGGCGGGGTATGGCTACACCTTC; cdr3_aa: CASSQNGRAGYGYTF
clone_size: .; j_call: TRBJ2-7; d_call: .; v_call: TRBV11-2; cdr3_nt: TGTGCCAGCAGCGAGGGTCACGAGCAGTACTTC; cdr3_aa: CASSEGHEQYF
clone_size: .; j_call: TRBJ2-1; d_call: TRBD2; v_call: TRBV27; cdr3_nt: TGTGCCAGCGGAGCGGGAGGGTACAATGAGCAGTTCTTC; cdr3_aa: CASGAGGYNEQFF
clone_size: .; j_call: TRBJ2-2; d_call: .; v_call: TRBV7-9; cdr3_nt: TGTGCCAGCAGCTTAGGCGGGCTGGCCGGGGAGCTGTTTTTT; cdr3_aa: CASSLGGLAGELFF
clone_size: many; j_call: TRBJ1-1; d_call: TRBD1; v_call: TRBV5-1; cdr3_nt: TGCGCCAGCAGCTCGGGACAGGGTGGGGCTTTCTTT; cdr3_aa: CASSSGQGGAFF
clone_size: .; j_call: TRBJ1-2; d_call: .; v_call: TRBV11-2; cdr3_nt: TGTGCCAGCACGGACGGGACTCCCAGAGGGTACACCTTC; cdr3_aa: CASTDGTPRGYTF
clone_size: .; j_call: TRBJ2-3; d_call: .; v_call: TRBV5-1; cdr3_nt: TGCGCCAGCAGCTTGCTCCGGGGAGACACAGATACGCAGTATTTT; cdr3_aa: CASSLLRGDTDTQYF
clone_size: .; j_call: TRBJ1-6; d_call: .; v_call: TRBV25-1; cdr3_nt: TGTGCCAGCAGTGAAACTGCCGCCTATAATTCACCCCTCCACTTT; cdr3_aa: CASSETAAYNSPLHF
clone_size: .; j_call: TRBJ2-3; d_call: .; v_call: TRBV28; cdr3_nt: TGTGCCAGCAGTAGAAAACAGGGTGCAGATACGCAGTATTTT; cdr3_aa: CASSRKQGADTQYF
clone_size: .; j_call: TRBJ2-1; d_call: TRBD2; v_call: TRBV4-2; cdr3_nt: TGTGCCAGCAGCCAAGGTGCTTCCCTAGCGGGAGCCAAGTCCGACAATGAGCAGTTCTTC; cdr3_aa: CASSQGASLAGAKSDNEQFF
clone_size: .; j_call: TRBJ1-2; d_call: .; v_call: TRBV6-2/TRBV6-3; cdr3_nt: TGTGCCAGCAGCACCGGGGGACGACCCCTCTATGGCTACACCTTC; cdr3_aa: CASSTGGRPLYGYTF
clone_size: .; j_call: TRBJ2-1; d_call: TRBD1; v_call: TRBV11-2; cdr3_nt: TGTGCCAGCAGCTTAGGGACAGGGGTTTTCGATGAGCAGTTCTTC; cdr3_aa: CASSLGTGVFDEQFF
clone_size: .; j_call: TRBJ2-5; d_call: .; v_call: TRBV19; cdr3_nt: TGTGCCAGTAGTACCCCACAGGGAAAAGAGACCCAGTACTTC; cdr3_aa: CASSTPQGKETQYF
clone_size: once; j_call: TRBJ2-5; d_call: .; v_call: TRBV15; cdr3_nt: TGTGCCACCAGCAGAGATAGCAAAGAGACCCAGTACTTC; cdr3_aa: CATSRDSKETQYF
clone_size: .; j_call: TRBJ1-1; d_call: TRBD1; v_call: TRBV6-1; cdr3_nt: TGTGCCAGCAGTGATCCCCGAACGGGACAGGGGTCTGAAGCTTTCTTT; cdr3_aa: CASSDPRTGQGSEAFF
clone_size: .; j_call: TRBJ2-1; d_call: .; v_call: TRBV5-4; cdr3_nt: TGTGCCAGCAGCTCCAGGGTTAGTGGGAACAATGAGCAGTTCTTC; cdr3_aa: CASSSRVSGNNEQFF
clone_size: .; j_call: TRBJ1-2; d_call: TRBD1; v_call: TRBV11-2; cdr3_nt: TGTGCCAGCAGCTCGAGACAGGGCCCTGGCTACACCTTC; cdr3_aa: CASSSRQGPGYTF
clone_size: .; j_call: TRBJ1-4; d_call: TRBD1; v_call: TRBV19; cdr3_nt: TGTGCCAGTAGTATAGATCGAGCCAGGGGGCTGACTAATGAAAAACTGTTTTTT; cdr3_aa: CASSIDRARGLTNEKLFF